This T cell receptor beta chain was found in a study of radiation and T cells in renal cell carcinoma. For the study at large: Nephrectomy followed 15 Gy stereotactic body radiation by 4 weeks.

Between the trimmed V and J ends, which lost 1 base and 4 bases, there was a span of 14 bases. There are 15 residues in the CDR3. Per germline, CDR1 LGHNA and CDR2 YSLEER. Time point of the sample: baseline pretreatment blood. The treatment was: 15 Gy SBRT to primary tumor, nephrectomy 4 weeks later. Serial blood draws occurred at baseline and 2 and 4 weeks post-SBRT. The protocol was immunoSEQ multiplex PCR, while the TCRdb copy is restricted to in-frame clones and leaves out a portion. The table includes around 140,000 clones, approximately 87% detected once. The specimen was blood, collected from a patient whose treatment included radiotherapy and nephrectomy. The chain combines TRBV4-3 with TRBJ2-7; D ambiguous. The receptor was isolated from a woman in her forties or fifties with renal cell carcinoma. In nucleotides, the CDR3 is TGCGCCAGCAGCCAAGCCCGGACCGCAAAGTACGAGCAGTACTTC. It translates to CASSQARTAKYEQYF.